This T cell receptor (beta chain) was sequenced in a study of T cells in Graves' hyperthyroidism and ophthalmopathy. It was RNA transcripts that yielded the amplified TCR beta CDR3 regions. A set of HTBI primers served as the primers for a first-round RT-PCR of the TCR CDR3. TCRdb called the multiplex PCR reads again in MiXCR, with one record for every CDR3 protein. The sample consists of around 700,000 distinct CDR3 sequences, about 17% of them appearing once. The CDR3 length is 16 residues. Looked up from germline, CDR1 is WSHSY and CDR2 is SAAADI. Trimming cost V 8 bases and J 5 bases; bases outside gene matches: 8.

The sequence came from a woman between 50 and 59 years old with Graves' hyperthyroidism that later progressed to Graves' ophthalmopathy. The sequencing sample was made of blood. The chain is built from TRBV10-2 and TRBJ2-3; TRBD2 aligns across 15 bases. CDR3 in amino acids: CASQTGLAGGGDTQYF. CDR3 in DNA: TGCGCCAGCCAAACGGGACTAGCGGGGGGAGGAGATACGCAGTATTTT.